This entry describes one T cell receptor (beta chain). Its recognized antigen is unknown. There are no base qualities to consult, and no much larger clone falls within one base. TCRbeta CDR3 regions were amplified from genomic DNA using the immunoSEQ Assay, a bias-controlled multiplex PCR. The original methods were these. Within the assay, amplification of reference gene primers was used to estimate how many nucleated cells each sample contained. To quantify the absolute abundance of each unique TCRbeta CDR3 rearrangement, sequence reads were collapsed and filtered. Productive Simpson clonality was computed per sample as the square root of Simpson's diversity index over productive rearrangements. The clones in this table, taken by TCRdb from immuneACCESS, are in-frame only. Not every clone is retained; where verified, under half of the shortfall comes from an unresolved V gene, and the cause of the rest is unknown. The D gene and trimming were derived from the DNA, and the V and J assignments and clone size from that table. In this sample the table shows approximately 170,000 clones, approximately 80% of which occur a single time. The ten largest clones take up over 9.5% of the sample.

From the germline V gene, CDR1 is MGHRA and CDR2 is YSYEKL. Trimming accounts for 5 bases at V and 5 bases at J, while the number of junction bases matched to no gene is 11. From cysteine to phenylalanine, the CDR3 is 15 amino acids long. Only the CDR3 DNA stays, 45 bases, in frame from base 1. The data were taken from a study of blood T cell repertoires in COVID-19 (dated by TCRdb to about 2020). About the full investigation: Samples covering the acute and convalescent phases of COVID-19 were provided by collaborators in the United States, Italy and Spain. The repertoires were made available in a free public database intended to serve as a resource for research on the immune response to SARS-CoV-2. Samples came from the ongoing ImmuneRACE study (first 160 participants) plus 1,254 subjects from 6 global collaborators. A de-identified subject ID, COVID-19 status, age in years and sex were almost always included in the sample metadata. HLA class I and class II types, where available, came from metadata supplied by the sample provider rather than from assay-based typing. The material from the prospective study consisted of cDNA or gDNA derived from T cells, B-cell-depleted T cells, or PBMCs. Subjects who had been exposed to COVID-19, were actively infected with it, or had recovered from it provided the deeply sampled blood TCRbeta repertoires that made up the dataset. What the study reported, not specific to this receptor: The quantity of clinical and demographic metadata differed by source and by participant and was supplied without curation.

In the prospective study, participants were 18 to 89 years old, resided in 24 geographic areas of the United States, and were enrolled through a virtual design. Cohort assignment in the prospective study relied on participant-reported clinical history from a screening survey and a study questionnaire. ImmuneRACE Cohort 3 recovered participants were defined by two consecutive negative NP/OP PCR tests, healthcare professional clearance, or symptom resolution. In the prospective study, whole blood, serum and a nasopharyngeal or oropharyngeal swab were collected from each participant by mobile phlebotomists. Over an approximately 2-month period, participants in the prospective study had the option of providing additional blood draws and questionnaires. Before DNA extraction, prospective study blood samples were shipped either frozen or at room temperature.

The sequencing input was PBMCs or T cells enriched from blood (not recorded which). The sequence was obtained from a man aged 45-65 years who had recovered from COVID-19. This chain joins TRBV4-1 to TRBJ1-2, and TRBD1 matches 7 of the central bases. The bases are TGCGCCAGCAGCAATCCGGGACAGAGATCTTATGGCTACACCTTC. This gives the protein CASSNPGQRSYGYTF.